The clone carrying this T cell receptor (beta chain) was counted only a few times. Antigen unknown. Preparation of the TCRbeta library used unique molecular identifiers. Via MiXCR, TCRdb re-called the PCR reads, giving one row per CDR3 protein. The table includes approximately 430,000 distinct CDR3 sequences, about a sixth detected once. Trimming left V 2 bases short and J 1 base short, with 15 bases between. The germline V gene encodes CDR1 DFQATT and CDR2 SNEGSKA (reference sequence). This CDR3 comprises 15 residues. The data are from a study of T-cell reconstitution after alpha-beta-depleted transplantation in children. General study results and limits: Expanded clones from the graft, numbering several hundred, reportedly supplied alpha-beta T cells about two months after transplant. One year after transplant, T-cell counts and diversity came mostly from newly produced T cells.

This chain uses TRBV20-1 with TRBJ2-7, with D tentatively TRBD2 (5 bases). This receptor was obtained from a boy under three years old who had a stem cell transplant for Wiskott-Aldrich syndrome, so the T cells may come from the graft donor. Sequenced material: PBMCs, mostly from graft donor cells, taken 360 days after TCRalphabeta/CD19-depleted stem cell transplant. CDR3 protein: CSARSKAGKSYEQYF. CDR3 sequence (DNA): TGCAGTGCTAGAAGTAAGGCGGGTAAATCCTACGAGCAGTACTTC.